This TCR beta chain was sequenced for a study of blood T cell repertoires in COVID-19. This CDR3 comprises 12 residues. Germline V gives CDR1 MNHEY, CDR2 SVGAGI. V dropped 7 bases and J dropped 0 bases, with 7 bases sitting between them. The method was immunoSEQ multiplex PCR; TCRdb's version includes in-frame clones alone and lacks a portion of them. Here the sample spans a few hundred thousand clones, 84% being singletons. The chain uses TRBV6-5 and TRBJ2-7; the D is unclear. This sequence originates from a woman in her 40s who had recovered from COVID-19. The material sequenced was peripheral blood. CDR3 DNA sequence: TGTGCCAGCATGAGTAGCTCCTACGAGCAGTACTTC. This gives the protein CASMSSSYEQYF.